This T cell receptor beta chain was identified during a study of shared clonotypes between healthy human individuals. The wider study: Each donor's CD4 naive and CD4 memory cells filled three plates apiece, CD8 naive two, and CD8 memory one.

Clones were read by immunoSEQ multiplex PCR, and TCRdb kept only the in-frame ones, dropping some. The sample holds some 2 million clones, around 96% seen once. As regards this clone: This CDR3 is also generated by other DNA sequences in the sample.

CD8 cells classed as naive were CD45RO-negative and positively selected for CCR7, excluding terminally differentiated effector memory CD45RA+ cells. V gave up 3 bases and J gave up 1 base; unmatched junction bases: 0. CDR1 and CDR2 from the germline V gene are MGHRA and YSYEKL. The CDR3 is made up of 14 amino acids. The origin of this receptor is a man aged 18 to 30 in good health. The sample comprised naive CD8+ T cells sorted from blood. The chain has TRBV4-1 and TRBJ1-1, with 9 nucleotides matching TRBD1. CDR3 sequence reads: CASSQDRGNTEAFF. Here the CDR3 DNA reads TGCGCCAGCAGCCAGGACAGGGGGAACACTGAAGCTTTCTTT.